This record looks at one TCR beta chain sequence and its context. What it recognizes is unknown. The sample comes from a study of beta chain features in type 1 diabetes. General observations from the study: Type 1 diabetes patients showed a moderate but significant shortening of TCRB CDR3s in all four CD4+ subsets.

One heparinised draw, averaging roughly 110 mL, was taken per donor. CDR3 length equals 14 residues. Per germline, CDR1 SGHRS and CDR2 YFSETQ. J lost 5 bases, V lost 4 bases, and 9 bases had no gene match. All of the isolated RNA was reverse transcribed, so expressed TCRB transcripts were sequenced. Clones were read by immunoSEQ multiplex PCR, and TCRdb kept only the in-frame ones, dropping some. This sample yields some 63,000 clones, of which about 50% are seen a single time; roughly 0.7% belongs to the top ten. This clonotype was obtained from a man aged 30 to 39 with type 1 diabetes. The sample was central memory CD4+ T cells from blood. The chain combines TRBV5-1 with TRBJ2-7; 7 bases match TRBD1. In DNA, the CDR3 is TGCGCCAGCAGCATAATACAGGGGTCGAACGAGCAGTACTTC. It is translated as CASSIIQGSNEQYF.